The 29 T cell receptor beta chains reported below all come from one sample, sequenced in a study of blood T cell repertoires in COVID-19. This table comes from immunoSEQ multiplex PCR, and its TCRdb copy is limited to in-frame clones, with some not included. The sample contains around 200,000 clones, about nine tenths of which appear only once. The sequencing sample was made of peripheral blood. Receptors originate from a man between 18 and 35 years old with active or convalescent COVID-19.

The CDR3 is CAWSRTRVNTGELFF. The CDR3 nucleotides read TGTGCCTGGAGTCGGACTAGGGTAAACACCGGGGAGCTGTTTTTT. V is TRBV30 and J is TRBJ2-2, with TRBD2 matching 7 bases. The CDR3 runs 15 residues. Germline CDR1 is GTSNPN and CDR2 is SVGIG (reference sequence). The trim removed 2 bases at V and 2 bases at J, leaving 5 bases unmatched.

This rearrangement joins TRBV6-1 to TRBJ1-2; D unresolved. Germline V gene sequence: CDR1 MNHNS, CDR2 SASEGT. V was shortened by 2 bases and J by 8 bases, with 12 bases between the two germline ends. The CDR3 is 13 residues long. CDR3 sequence: CASSEIGSGGYTF. The CDR3 DNA reads as TGTGCCAGCAGTGAAATCGGTTCGGGAGGCTACACCTTC.

The genes are TRBV5-5 and TRBJ1-1, with no clear D. Per the germline V gene, CDR1 is SGHKS and CDR2 is YYEKEE (reference sequence). V gave up 4 bases and J gave up 3 bases, with 10 bases separating them. There are 13 residues in the CDR3. The CDR3 protein is CASSKERDTEAFF. Written as DNA, the CDR3 is TGTGCCAGCAGCAAAGAACGGGACACTGAAGCTTTCTTT.

The chain combines TRBV5-8 with TRBJ1-5; 7 bases are a match to TRBD1. CDR3 length: 16 amino acids. Germline lookup yields CDR1 SGHTS and CDR2 YDEGEE. V shed 0 bases and J 6 bases; nucleotides not matched to a gene: 9. CDR3 nucleotides: TGTGCCAGCAGCTTGGAGGGCAGGGGGAGCGGTCAGCCCCAGCATTTT. Amino acids: CASSLEGRGSGQPQHF.

CDR3 DNA: TGTGCCAGCAGTGAAAACGGACTCTCTGGAAACACCATATATTTT. Encoded protein: CASSENGLSGNTIYF. The chain recombines TRBV6-1 with TRBJ1-3; the D is unclear. Germline V gives CDR1 MNHNS, CDR2 SASEGT. Trimming took 2 bases from V and 0 from J, leaving 8 bases between them. This CDR3 comprises 15 residues.

The chain employs TRBV6-1 and TRBJ1-3; 10 nucleotides match TRBD1. From germline, CDR1 is MNHNS and CDR2 SASEGT. The V and J ends lost 1 base and 8 bases, in that order; junction bases with no gene match: 2. The CDR3 has 14 amino acids. The CDR3 here is CASSEGTGGYTIYF. As DNA, the CDR3 is TGTGCCAGCAGTGAAGGGACAGGGGGGTACACCATATATTTT.

The table lists this clone with a count of one. The chain combines TRBV11-3 with TRBJ2-7; the match to TRBD2 covers 7 bases. The J segment lost 2 bases and the V segment lost 1 base, leaving 5 bases of the junction unmatched. The CDR3 totals 15 residues. Germline V gene lookup returns CDR1 SGHNT and CDR2 YENEEA. CDR3 protein: CASSLASGETYEQYF. The CDR3 DNA reads as TGTGCCAGCAGCTTAGCAAGCGGGGAGACCTACGAGCAGTACTTC.

The chain couples TRBV29-1 to TRBJ1-1; D might be TRBD1 (6 bases). This CDR3 comprises 11 residues. V was pared by 5 bases and J by 4 bases, with 8 bases between. Germline lookup yields CDR1 SQVTM and CDR2 ANQGSEA. CDR3 loop: CSVTGSTEAFF. The DNA for the CDR3 is TGCAGCGTTACAGGGAGCACTGAAGCTTTCTTT.

The V call is TRBV3-1 (or the pseudogene TRBV3-2), the J call TRBJ2-2; 9 positions agree with TRBD2. CDR1 and CDR2 from the germline V gene are LGHDT and YNNKEL (reference sequence). The CDR3 is 14 residues long. V dropped 10 bases and J dropped 3; count of bases not matched to a gene: 6. CDR3 in DNA: TGTGCCACCACCGCGGGGGGGGACACCGGGGAGCTGTTTTTT. Protein: CATTAGGDTGELFF.

V is TRBV7-2 and J is TRBJ2-1; 10 positions match TRBD1. The V segment lost 3 bases and the J segment 7 bases; nucleotides outside the gene matches: 6. The length of the CDR3 is 15 residues. The germline V gene encodes CDR1 SGHTA and CDR2 FQGNSA. The CDR3 sequence is CASSFPGQGWNEQFF. The CDR3 region has the DNA TGTGCCAGCAGCTTCCCGGGACAGGGGTGGAATGAGCAGTTCTTC. The whole variable domain, remainder taken from reference TRBV7-2 and TRBJ2-1, is GAGVSQSPSNKVTEKGKDVELRCDPISGHTALYWYRQSLGQGLEFLIYFQGNSAPDKSGLPSDRFSAERTGGSVSTLTIQRTQQEDSAVYLCASSFPGQGWNEQFFGPGTRLTVL.

This rearrangement joins TRBV6-6 to TRBJ1-2, with 8 positions matching TRBD1. V shed 5 bases and J 3 bases; nucleotides not matched to a gene: 5. CDR3 length: 14 residues. CDR1 is MNHNY and CDR2 is SVGAGI in the germline V gene (reference sequence). Here the CDR3 reads CASSDAGGDYGYTF. The DNA for the CDR3 is TGTGCCAGCAGTGACGCAGGGGGCGACTATGGCTACACCTTC.

The rearrangement links TRBV10-3 to TRBJ2-5; TRBD1 might be the D (5 bases). Per germline, CDR1 ENHRY and CDR2 SYGVKD. The length of the CDR3 is 14 residues. V was shortened by 1 base and J by 7 bases, with 13 bases between the two germline ends. CDR3 sequence (DNA): TGTGCCATCAGTGAGTGGCAGGCCCAGGGGACCCAGTACTTC. Amino acid sequence: CAISEWQAQGTQYF.

The chain has TRBV5-4 and TRBJ2-3, with 7 bases fitting TRBD1. The ends lost 1 base at V and 4 bases at J; junction bases unmatched: 3. CDR3 length: 14 amino acids. Germline V gene lookup returns CDR1 SGHNT and CDR2 YYREEE (reference sequence). Here the CDR3 DNA reads TGTGCCAGCAGCTTGACAGGGGTCGCAGATACGCAGTATTTT. Protein product: CASSLTGVADTQYF.

CDR3 amino acids: CASRLKGSANTEAFF. CDR3 bases: TGTGCCAGCCGACTAAAAGGGTCTGCCAACACTGAAGCTTTCTTT. The chain joins TRBV6-5 to TRBJ1-1, with unresolved D. The V end was cut by 8 bases, the J end by 2 bases, with 18 bases between. The CDR3 is made up of 15 amino acids. Germline values: CDR1 MNHEY, CDR2 SVGAGI.

The chain employs TRBV7-2 and TRBJ2-1; possibly TRBD2 for D (5 bases). Germline V lookup: CDR1 SGHTA, CDR2 FQGNSA. V was shortened by 1 base and J by 2 bases, with 15 bases between the two germline ends. CDR3 length: 17 amino acids. In DNA, the CDR3 is TGTGCCAGCAGCTTAGTTATCGGTGGGAGTACCTACAATGAGCAGTTCTTC. Residues: CASSLVIGGSTYNEQFF.

This sequence joins TRBV4-1 and TRBJ2-1, with D perhaps TRBD1 (6 bases). Germline values: CDR1 MGHRA, CDR2 YSYEKL. The V gene lost 0 bases and the J gene lost 2 bases, with 14 bases spanning the gap. The CDR3 runs to 17 residues. The CDR3 reads CASSQDKQGVPYNEQFF. CDR3 DNA sequence: TGCGCCAGCAGCCAAGATAAACAGGGAGTACCCTACAATGAGCAGTTCTTC.

The chain has TRBV6-2 or TRBV6-3 and TRBJ2-7, with a possible D match to TRBD1 (5 bases). The CDR3 extends over 17 amino acids. Germline V gene data show CDR1 as MNHEY and CDR2 as SVGEGT. V lost 2 bases, J lost 0 bases, and 17 bases lay in between. CDR3 loop: CASSYPTVQGNSYEQYF. The CDR3 DNA follows: TGTGCCAGCAGTTACCCCACTGTTCAGGGTAACTCCTACGAGCAGTACTTC.

This clone is a singleton in its sample. The chain combines TRBV3-1 (or the pseudogene TRBV3-2) with TRBJ1-2, with 7 bases fitting TRBD1. Trimming took 3 bases from V and 4 from J; bases not matched to a gene: 5. CDR3 length: 14 amino acids. Germline loops: CDR1 LGHDT, CDR2 YNNKEL (reference sequence). CDR3 sequence reads: CASSQTGPSYGYTF. The CDR3 region has the DNA TGTGCCAGCAGCCAGACAGGGCCATCCTATGGCTACACCTTC.

This chain connects TRBV7-9 to TRBJ2-1, with 9 bases fitting TRBD2. This CDR3 is 16 amino acids long. CDR1 is SEHNR, CDR2 FQNEAQ, per germline (reference sequence). V trimming: 1 base; J trimming: 8 bases; junction bases outside the gene matches: 9. The CDR3, as DNA: TGTGCCAGCAGCTTAGGAGTAGCGGGAGATACACATGAGCAGTTCTTC. The encoded protein is CASSLGVAGDTHEQFF.

The gene calls are TRBV5-1 and TRBJ1-1; unclear D gene. Trimming took 0 bases from V and 4 from J, leaving 10 bases between them. Germline CDR1 and CDR2: SGHRS and YFSETQ. The CDR3 spans 14 residues. The CDR3 DNA reads TGCGCCAGCAGCTTGGAAGTGTCGGGCACTGAAGCTTTCTTT. It encodes CASSLEVSGTEAFF.

This clone was detected once. This chain uses TRBV7-2 with TRBJ1-2; D unresolved. CDR1 is SGHTA and CDR2 is FQGNSA in the germline V gene. This CDR3 is 15 amino acids long. V was trimmed by 1 base and J by 4 bases, leaving 13 bases between them. This chain's CDR3 is CASSLVTGSGYGYTF. The CDR3 nucleotides read TGTGCCAGCAGCTTAGTGACCGGGTCGGGCTATGGCTACACCTTC.

V and J are TRBV2 and TRBJ1-3; 7 bases agree with TRBD1. Germline CDR1 reads SNHLY; CDR2 reads FYNNEI. With 6 bases clipped from V and 2 bases from J, the junction kept 4 bases outside the gene matches. CDR3 size: 14 residues. For the CDR3, the DNA is TGTGCCAGCAGCGAACAGGGGACTGGAAACACCATATATTTT. It codes for CASSEQGTGNTIYF.

This clone came up a few times. The J gene is TRBJ1-1, the V gene TRBV18, with 8 bases lining up with TRBD1. V dropped 5 bases and J dropped 0; count of bases not matched to a gene: 5. CDR3 length equals 15 residues. Germline loops: CDR1 KGHSH, CDR2 LQKENI. The CDR3 sequence is CASSTATGVNTEAFF. CDR3 bases: TGTGCCAGCTCAACCGCGACAGGGGTGAACACTGAAGCTTTCTTT.

The rearrangement joins TRBV7-2 to TRBJ1-2; 8 bases are shared with TRBD1. The V gene end was trimmed by 5 bases and the J gene end by 8 bases; junction bases not matched to a gene: 10. The CDR3 contains 14 residues. Germline V gives CDR1 SGHTA, CDR2 FQGNSA. CDR3 nucleotides: TGTGCCAGCAGCCCAGACAGGGGAAGAGGGGGCTACACCTTC. Its translation is CASSPDRGRGGYTF.

This clone occurred a few times. The chain recombines TRBV29-1 with TRBJ1-2; D perhaps matches TRBD1 (6 bases). Germline CDR1 and CDR2: SQVTM and ANQGSEA. The CDR3 spans 14 residues. Trimming removed 0 bases from V and 4 bases from J, with 12 bases in between. The CDR3 reads CSVEDLGGTYGYTF. CDR3 in DNA: TGCAGCGTTGAAGATCTAGGGGGAACCTATGGCTACACCTTC.

The J gene is TRBJ1-5, the V gene TRBV6-6; a weak D match, TRBD1 (5 bases). This CDR3 is 14 amino acids long. Germline V CDR1 and CDR2: MNHNY, SVGAGI (reference sequence). Trimming pared 2 bases from V and 4 bases from J, leaving 9 bases between. CDR3 DNA: TGTGCCAGCAGTTACAGGGGTGGTAATCAGCCCCAGCATTTT. Its protein is CASSYRGGNQPQHF.

V is TRBV6-5 and J is TRBJ2-7; 8 bases map to TRBD1. This CDR3 has 15 amino acids. Looked up from germline, CDR1 is MNHEY and CDR2 is SVGAGI. The junction had 7 bases not matched to a gene; V was cut back by 5 bases and J by 1 base. Here the CDR3 DNA reads TGTGCCAGCAGTCTTCTAGACAGGGGTTCCTACGAGCAGTACTTC. Amino acids: CASSLLDRGSYEQYF.

The V and J genes are TRBV3-1 (or the pseudogene TRBV3-2) and TRBJ1-1; 8 nucleotides line up with TRBD1. Germline V gene sequence: CDR1 LGHDT, CDR2 YNNKEL (reference sequence). Trimming took 0 bases from V and 6 from J; bases not matched to a gene: 18. CDR3 length equals 19 residues. CDR3 sequence: CASSQETASGRRGLAEAFF. The DNA of the CDR3 is TGTGCCAGCAGCCAAGAAACTGCCTCGGGACGCAGGGGGCTTGCTGAAGCTTTCTTT.

The chain combines TRBV5-1 with TRBJ2-3, with D unresolved. The germline V and J ends were trimmed by 2 bases and 2 bases, with 3 bases remaining between them. CDR3 length equals 12 residues. Germline loops: CDR1 SGHRS, CDR2 YFSETQ. CDR3 sequence (DNA): TGCGCCAGCAGCTTTAACACAGATACGCAGTATTTT. Its translation: CASSFNTDTQYF.